This passage covers 27 T cell receptor beta chains from one sample sequenced in a study of T cell responses to AZD1222 COVID-19 vaccine. Only in-frame clones appear in the TCRdb table, and some are missing; sequencing was by immunoSEQ multiplex PCR. The profile shows 100,000 to 150,000 clones, about 89% of them singletons. The specimen was peripheral blood, collected on day 0 of AZD1222 vaccination. The receptor source for this set is an adult in good health.

This clone has only a few counts. V and J are TRBV29-1 and TRBJ1-2; D gene unclear. The CDR3 runs to 12 residues. Germline V CDR1 and CDR2: SQVTM, ANQGSEA. V shed 2 bases and J shed 8 bases, with 12 bases lying between them. CDR3 coding DNA: TGCAGCGTTGAATTGGGAGCGTGGGGCTACACCTTC. Its translation is CSVELGAWGYTF. Full variable domain (rest looked up from reference TRBV29-1 and TRBJ1-2): SAVISQKPSRDICQRGTSLTIQCQVDSQVTMMFWYRQQPGQSLTLIATANQGSEATYESGFVIDKFPISRPNLTFSTLTVSNMSPEDSSIYLCSVELGAWGYTFGSGTRLTVV.

V is TRBV7-2 and J is TRBJ2-4; D may be TRBD1 or TRBD2 (5 bases each). CDR1 is SGHTA and CDR2 is FQGNSA in the germline V gene. Trimming removed 5 bases from V and 3 bases from J, with 14 bases in between. CDR3 size: 15 residues. As DNA, the CDR3 is TGTGCCAGCAGCCCGAGAGGGACGATCAAAAACATTCAGTACTTC. Translating it yields CASSPRGTIKNIQYF. The full variable domain, its missing parts supplied by reference TRBV7-2 and TRBJ2-4, is GAGVSQSPSNKVTEKGKDVELRCDPISGHTALYWYRQSLGQGLEFLIYFQGNSAPDKSGLPSDRFSAERTGGSVSTLTIQRTQQEDSAVYLCASSPRGTIKNIQYFGAGTRLSVL.

V and J are TRBV24-1 and TRBJ1-6, with D possibly being TRBD1 (5 bases). CDR1 and CDR2 (germline): KGHDR, SFDVKD. V lost 1 base and J 14 bases, leaving 8 bases between the germline ends. There are 12 residues in the CDR3. The CDR3 DNA follows: TGTGCCACCAGTGATTTATCAGGGACCCTCCACTTT. The encoded protein is CATSDLSGTLHF.

The chain uses TRBV6-2 or TRBV6-3 and TRBJ2-1; D is possibly TRBD1 or TRBD2 (5 bases each). From germline, CDR1 is MNHEY and CDR2 SVGEGT. The CDR3 is 15 residues long. V shed 5 bases and J shed 7 bases, with 18 bases lying between them. CDR3 nucleotides: TGTGCCAGCAGTCTCGGGAACAGGATTGGGAATGAGCAGTTCTTC. Residues: CASSLGNRIGNEQFF.

The chain recombines TRBV4-3 with TRBJ2-2, with 9 bases that match TRBD2. CDR1 LGHNA and CDR2 YSLEER come from the germline V gene. J was trimmed by 3 bases and V by 4 bases; bases with no gene match: 3. There are 15 residues in the CDR3. CDR3 sequence reads: CASSRIAGDTGELFF. DNA for the CDR3: TGCGCCAGCAGCCGAATAGCGGGAGACACCGGGGAGCTGTTTTTT.

The genes are TRBV5-4 and TRBJ1-4; no firm D call. The CDR3 loop spans 12 amino acids. Germline V gene data show CDR1 as SGHNT and CDR2 as YYREEE (reference sequence). Trimming took off 4 bases at V and 11 bases at J, with 12 bases between the two ends. CDR3 bases: TGTGCCAGCAGCCTGGGTGGGTGGAAACTGTTTTTT. Translated: CASSLGGWKLFF. The full variable domain, completed using reference TRBV5-4 and TRBJ1-4, is ETGVTQSPTHLIKTRGQQVTLRCSSQSGHNTVSWYQQALGQGPQFIFQYYREEENGRGNFPPRFSGLQFPNYSSELNVNALELDDSALYLCASSLGGWKLFFGSGTQLSVL.

Regarding this clone: Other DNA sequences in the same sample also yield this CDR3. The CDR3 sequence: CASSLTGGNYEQYF. CDR3 sequence (DNA): TGCGCCAGCAGCTTGACGGGAGGGAACTACGAGCAGTACTTC. The chain recombines TRBV5-1 with TRBJ2-7, with 8 bases identical to TRBD2. The CDR3 is made up of 14 amino acids. Per germline, CDR1 SGHRS and CDR2 YFSETQ. After removal of 1 base from V and 3 bases from J, the junction contained 3 bases not matched to a gene.

V and J are TRBV2 and TRBJ1-5; D uncertain. Trimming shortened V by 4 bases and J by 4 bases, and 14 bases separated the two germline ends. This CDR3 is 15 amino acids long. Germline lookup yields CDR1 SNHLY and CDR2 FYNNEI. The CDR3 DNA reads as TGTGCCAGCAGTGCTAGGACCATTGAGAATCAGCCCCAGCATTTT. Translation gives CASSARTIENQPQHF.

This chain uses TRBV29-1 with TRBJ2-4, with 11 bases aligning to TRBD1. V gave up 4 bases and J gave up 10 bases; unmatched junction bases: 9. The CDR3 consists of 14 residues. Germline CDR1 and CDR2: SQVTM and ANQGSEA. The CDR3 loop reads CSVAPGQGVGIQYF. Here the CDR3 DNA reads TGCAGCGTTGCCCCGGGACAGGGGGTAGGAATTCAGTACTTC.

This clone has just a few counts. The V and J genes are TRBV4-3 and TRBJ1-2; D remains ambiguous. CDR3 size: 14 residues. V was trimmed by 1 base and J by 4 bases, leaving 10 bases between them. Per germline, CDR1 LGHNA and CDR2 YSLEER. CDR3 nucleotide sequence: TGCGCCAGCAGCCAAGGTGTAGTACTCTATGGCTACACCTTC. It encodes CASSQGVVLYGYTF.

The rearrangement uses TRBV10-2 and TRBJ2-5; D possibly corresponds to TRBD1 (5 bases). Between the trimmed V and J ends, which lost 5 bases and 5 bases, there was a span of 12 bases. This CDR3 spans 13 amino acids. CDR1 is WSHSY, CDR2 SAAADI, per germline. In DNA form, the CDR3 reads TGCGCCAGCAGTATTGCAGGGTCGGAGACCCAGTACTTC. Encoded protein: CASSIAGSETQYF.

This chain connects TRBV2 to TRBJ1-2; D unresolved. The CDR3 is made up of 13 amino acids. V dropped 7 bases and J dropped 8 bases, with 17 bases sitting between them. Germline V CDR1 and CDR2: SNHLY, FYNNEI. The CDR3 DNA is TGTGCCAGCACTCTAAAGCCCGTGGGAGGCTACACCTTC. Encoded protein: CASTLKPVGGYTF. The full variable domain, its missing parts supplied by reference TRBV2 and TRBJ1-2, is EPEVTQTPSHQVTQMGQEVILRCVPISNHLYFYWYRQILGQKVEFLVSFYNNEISEKSEIFDDQFSVERPDGSNFTLKIRSTKLEDSAMYFCASTLKPVGGYTFGSGTRLTVV.

The chain couples TRBV7-2 to TRBJ2-7; 14 bases agree with TRBD2. Germline V gene sequence: CDR1 SGHTA, CDR2 FQGNSA. This CDR3 is 16 amino acids long. The ends lost 5 bases at V and 6 bases at J; junction bases unmatched: 9. DNA for the CDR3: TGTGCCAGCAGCCCTTCCGGGACTAGCGGGAGCAGCGAGCAGTACTTC. Amino acids: CASSPSGTSGSSEQYF.

The chain links TRBV7-9 to TRBJ2-5; no definite D call. Trimming removed 6 bases from V and 5 bases from J, with 13 bases in between. The CDR3 covers 13 residues. Germline V gene sequence: CDR1 SEHNR, CDR2 FQNEAQ (reference sequence). The CDR3: CASRATLKETQYF. The CDR3 DNA reads TGTGCCAGCAGAGCAACCCTCAAGGAGACCCAGTACTTC. The full variable domain, completed using reference TRBV7-9 and TRBJ2-5, is DTGVSQNPRHKITKRGQNVTFRCDPISEHNRLYWYRQTLGQGPEFLTYFQNEAQLEKSRLLSDRFSAERPKGSFSTLEIQRTEQGDSAMYLCASRATLKETQYFGPGTRLLVL.

This clone turned up a few times. V is TRBV4-1 and J is TRBJ1-6; 9 nucleotides align to TRBD1. The CDR3 loop spans 17 amino acids. Germline trimming cut 1 base from V and 9 bases from J; bases unmatched to any gene: 10. Germline CDR1 is MGHRA and CDR2 is YSYEKL. The CDR3 spells CASSQVYPGQGTSPLHF. The CDR3 DNA reads TGCGCCAGCAGCCAAGTATACCCGGGACAGGGAACTTCACCCCTCCACTTT.

V is TRBV4-1 and J is TRBJ1-4, with 9 nucleotides matching TRBD1. Per the germline V gene, CDR1 is MGHRA and CDR2 is YSYEKL. V lost 4 bases and J lost 3; bases outside the gene matches: 12. The CDR3 is 18 amino acids. CDR3 nucleotides: TGCGCCAGCAGCCGGTACCGGGACAGGGTTTTATCTAATGAAAAACTGTTTTTT. It is translated as CASSRYRDRVLSNEKLFF.

J is TRBJ2-5 and V is TRBV7-9; TRBD2 aligns across 8 bases. Trimming cost V 5 bases and J 5 bases; bases outside gene matches: 4. The germline CDR1 and CDR2 sequences are SEHNR and FQNEAQ (reference sequence). The CDR3 consists of 13 residues. The CDR3 sequence: CASSPGGMETQYF. In nucleotides, the CDR3 is TGTGCCAGCAGCCCGGGGGGGATGGAGACCCAGTACTTC.

This clone was counted only a few times. J is TRBJ2-5 and V is TRBV15; 10 nucleotides match TRBD2. CDR1 and CDR2 from the germline V gene are LNHNV and YYDKDF (reference sequence). This CDR3 comprises 15 residues. V lost 2 bases to trimming and J lost 5 bases; unmatched junction nucleotides: 5. The CDR3 here is CATSRSGREVETQYF. The CDR3 region has the DNA TGTGCCACCAGCAGAAGCGGGAGGGAGGTGGAGACCCAGTACTTC.

The chain employs TRBV9 and TRBJ2-3; a weak D match, TRBD2 (5 bases). The CDR3 has 14 amino acids. Per the germline V gene, CDR1 is SGDLS and CDR2 is YYNGEE. The V end lost 3 bases, the J end lost 6 bases, and 14 bases lay between the germline ends. The CDR3 coding sequence is TGTGCCAGCAGCGCGGACTGGAGAGTGGATACGCAGTATTTT. Residues: CASSADWRVDTQYF.

This chain joins TRBV19 and TRBJ1-5; D is uncertain. The germline V and J ends were trimmed by 5 bases and 5 bases, with 10 bases remaining between them. Germline values: CDR1 LNHDA, CDR2 SQIVND (reference sequence). The CDR3 runs 13 residues. The CDR3 sequence is CASSRRVDQPQHF. CDR3 DNA: TGTGCCAGTAGTCGGAGGGTAGATCAGCCCCAGCATTTT.

This clone has just one count. This rearrangement joins TRBV7-9 to TRBJ2-2, with TRBD1 identical over 7 bases. From germline, CDR1 is SEHNR and CDR2 FQNEAQ (reference sequence). The V and J ends lost 5 bases and 5 bases, in that order; junction bases with no gene match: 8. This CDR3 spans 15 amino acids. The CDR3 is CASSGRDSITGELFF. The DNA for the CDR3 is TGTGCCAGCAGCGGCCGGGACAGCATAACCGGGGAGCTGTTTTTT.

This sequence joins TRBV6-5 and TRBJ1-4; TRBD1 agrees at 10 bases. The CDR3 sequence is 15 residues long. The V and J ends lost 6 bases and 5 bases, in that order; junction bases with no gene match: 6. The germline gives CDR1 MNHEY, CDR2 SVGAGI. The CDR3 is CASRRGGQGNEKLFF. As DNA, the CDR3 is TGTGCCAGCAGGAGGGGGGGACAGGGGAATGAAAAACTGTTTTTT.

Only a few counts were recorded for this clone. The chain combines TRBV11-2 with TRBJ1-2; 9 nucleotides line up with TRBD1. The V segment lost 5 bases and the J segment 4 bases; nucleotides outside the gene matches: 17. The CDR3 spans 18 residues. The V gene's germline CDR1 is SGHAT and CDR2 FQNNGV. CDR3 DNA sequence: TGTGCCAGCAGCCCCAGTAGCAACCGGGACAGGGCACTCTATGGCTACACCTTC. It is translated as CASSPSSNRDRALYGYTF. Filled out from reference TRBV11-2 and TRBJ1-2, the complete variable domain reads EAGVAQSPRYKIIEKRQSVAFWCNPISGHATLYWYQQILGQGPKLLIQFQNNGVVDDSQLPKDRFSAERLKGVDSTLKIQPAKLEDSAVYLCASSPSSNRDRALYGYTFGSGTRLTVV.

In the case of this clone: An end of the junction does not agree with germline; a read error may underlie this. The chain carries TRBV11-3 and TRBJ2-5, with 8 bases identical to TRBD2. This CDR3 comprises 14 residues. Germline V gene sequence: CDR1 SGHNT, CDR2 YENEEA. CDR3: CATSLLADQETQYF. CDR3 DNA: TGTGCCACCAGCTTACTAGCGGACCAAGAGACCCAGTACTTC.

This chain connects TRBV28 to TRBJ1-5, with 9 bases that match TRBD1. This CDR3 spans 18 amino acids. The germline CDR1 and CDR2 sequences are MDHEN and SYDVKM. The junction had 13 bases not matched to a gene; V was cut back by 2 bases and J by 5 bases. The CDR3 loop reads CASSLGTGLGSTDQPQHF. DNA for the CDR3: TGTGCCAGCAGTTTAGGGACAGGGCTTGGATCAACGGATCAGCCCCAGCATTTT.

V gene TRBV19 combines with J gene TRBJ1-2; D possibly corresponds to TRBD1 (5 bases). The CDR3 has 13 amino acids. From germline, CDR1 is LNHDA and CDR2 SQIVND (reference sequence). V shed 2 bases and J shed 3 bases, with 7 bases lying between them. CDR3 amino acids: CASSIRGDYGYTF. CDR3 coding DNA: TGTGCCAGTAGTATAAGGGGAGACTATGGCTACACCTTC.

The chain links TRBV21-1 to TRBJ2-7; the D segment call TRBD2 is taken from the table without a DNA check. TRBV21-1 is given as a pseudogene. The CDR3 is made up of 15 amino acids. The CDR3 here is CASSRKREKVYEQYF. DNA of the CDR3: TGTGCCAGCAGCAGGAAGCGGGAGAAGGTCTACGAGCAGTACTTC.